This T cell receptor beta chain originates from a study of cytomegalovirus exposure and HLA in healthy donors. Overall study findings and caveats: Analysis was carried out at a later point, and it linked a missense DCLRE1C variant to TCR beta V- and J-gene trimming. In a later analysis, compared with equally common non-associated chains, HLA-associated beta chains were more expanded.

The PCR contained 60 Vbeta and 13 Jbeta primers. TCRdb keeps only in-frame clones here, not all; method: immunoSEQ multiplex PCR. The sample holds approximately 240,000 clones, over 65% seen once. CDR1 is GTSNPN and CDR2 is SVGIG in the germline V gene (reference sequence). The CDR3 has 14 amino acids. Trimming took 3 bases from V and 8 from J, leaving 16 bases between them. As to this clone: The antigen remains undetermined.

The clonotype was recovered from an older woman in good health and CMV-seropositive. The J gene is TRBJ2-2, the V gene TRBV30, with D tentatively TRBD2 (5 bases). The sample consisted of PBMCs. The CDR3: CAWRSGSKFGELFF. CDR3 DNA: TGTGCCTGGAGAAGTGGGAGCAAGTTTGGGGAGCTGTTTTTT.